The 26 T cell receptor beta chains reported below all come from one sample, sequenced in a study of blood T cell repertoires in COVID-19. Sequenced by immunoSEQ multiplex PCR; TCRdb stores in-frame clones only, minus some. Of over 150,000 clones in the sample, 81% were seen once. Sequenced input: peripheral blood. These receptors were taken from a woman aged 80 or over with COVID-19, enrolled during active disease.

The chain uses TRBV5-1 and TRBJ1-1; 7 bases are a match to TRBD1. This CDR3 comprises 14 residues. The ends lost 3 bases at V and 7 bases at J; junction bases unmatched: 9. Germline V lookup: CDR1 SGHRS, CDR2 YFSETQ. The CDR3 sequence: CASSWRGDSREAFF. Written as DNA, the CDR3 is TGCGCCAGCAGCTGGCGGGGGGACAGCCGTGAAGCTTTCTTT.

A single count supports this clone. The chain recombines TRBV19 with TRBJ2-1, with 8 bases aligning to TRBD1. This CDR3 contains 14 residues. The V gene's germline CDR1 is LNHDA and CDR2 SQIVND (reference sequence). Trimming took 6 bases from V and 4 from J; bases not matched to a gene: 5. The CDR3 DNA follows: TGTGCCAGTAGGCGTCGGACAGGGTACAATGAGCAGTTCTTC. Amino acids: CASRRRTGYNEQFF.

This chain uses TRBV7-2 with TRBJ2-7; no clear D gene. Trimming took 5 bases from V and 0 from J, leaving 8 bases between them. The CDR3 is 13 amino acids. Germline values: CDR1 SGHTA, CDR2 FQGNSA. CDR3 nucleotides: TGTGCCAGCAGCCCAGTCATCTCCTACGAGCAGTACTTC. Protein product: CASSPVISYEQYF.

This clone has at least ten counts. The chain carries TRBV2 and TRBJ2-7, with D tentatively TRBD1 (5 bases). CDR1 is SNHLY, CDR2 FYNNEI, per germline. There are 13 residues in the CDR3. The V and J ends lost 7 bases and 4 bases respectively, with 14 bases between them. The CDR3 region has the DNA TGTGCCAGCACCGTTTACAGGACGTACGAGCAGTACTTC. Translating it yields CASTVYRTYEQYF.

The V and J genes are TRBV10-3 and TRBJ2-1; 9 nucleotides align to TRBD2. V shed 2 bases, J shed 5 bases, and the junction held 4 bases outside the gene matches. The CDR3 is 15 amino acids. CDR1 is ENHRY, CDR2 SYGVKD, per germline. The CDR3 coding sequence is TGTGCCATCAGTGAGACGCGGGAGGGAAACAATGAGCAGTTCTTC. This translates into CAISETREGNNEQFF.

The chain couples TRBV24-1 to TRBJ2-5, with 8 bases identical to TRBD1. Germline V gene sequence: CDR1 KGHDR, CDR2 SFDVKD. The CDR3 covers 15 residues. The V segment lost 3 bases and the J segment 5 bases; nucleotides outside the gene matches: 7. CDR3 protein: CATSDLSGGAETQYF. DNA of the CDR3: TGTGCCACCAGTGATCTCTCAGGGGGCGCGGAGACCCAGTACTTC.

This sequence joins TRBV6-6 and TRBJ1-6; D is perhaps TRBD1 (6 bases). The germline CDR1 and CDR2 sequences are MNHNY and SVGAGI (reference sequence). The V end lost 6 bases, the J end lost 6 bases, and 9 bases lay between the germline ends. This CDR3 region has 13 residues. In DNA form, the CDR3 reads TGTGCCAGCAGGGGGGCGGTTAATTCACCCCTCCACTTT. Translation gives CASRGAVNSPLHF.

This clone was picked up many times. The CDR3 protein is CASSWGGPYEQYF. CDR3 nucleotides: TGTGCCAGCAGTTGGGGGGGACCCTACGAGCAGTACTTC. V gene TRBV6-5 combines with J gene TRBJ2-7, with TRBD2 identical over 7 bases. In germline, CDR1 is MNHEY, CDR2 SVGAGI. CDR3 length equals 13 residues. The V gene end was trimmed by 4 bases and the J gene end by 2 bases; junction bases not matched to a gene: 2.

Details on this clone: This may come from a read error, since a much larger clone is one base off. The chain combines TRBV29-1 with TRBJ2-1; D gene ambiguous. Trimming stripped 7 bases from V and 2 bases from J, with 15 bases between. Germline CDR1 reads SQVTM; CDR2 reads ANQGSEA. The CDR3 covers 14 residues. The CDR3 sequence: CSAESGYPYNEQFF. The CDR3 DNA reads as TGCAGCGCCGAGTCCGGGTACCCCTACAATGAGCAGTTCTTC.

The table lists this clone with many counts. CDR3 nucleotides: TGTGCCAGTAGTCCCCGACAGGGGGCTAGCAATCAGCCCCAGCATTTT. This sequence encodes CASSPRQGASNQPQHF. V is TRBV19 and J is TRBJ1-5; TRBD1 aligns across 10 bases. CDR3 size: 16 residues. The germline V gene encodes CDR1 LNHDA and CDR2 SQIVND (reference sequence). Losses at the gene ends were 5 bases for V and 0 bases for J; bases not matched to a gene: 4.

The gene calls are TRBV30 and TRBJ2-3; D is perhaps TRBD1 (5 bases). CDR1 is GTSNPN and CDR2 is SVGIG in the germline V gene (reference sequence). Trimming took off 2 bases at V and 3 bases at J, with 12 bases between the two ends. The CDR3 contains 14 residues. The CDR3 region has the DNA TGTGCCTGGAGTTGGATCAGGGATACAGATACGCAGTATTTT. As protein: CAWSWIRDTDTQYF.

Here the CDR3 reads CASSQSQFNSGNTIYF. The CDR3 coding sequence is TGCGCCAGCAGCCAAAGTCAGTTTAACTCTGGAAACACCATATATTTT. The J gene is TRBJ1-3, the V gene TRBV4-3, with no clear D. The germline V gene encodes CDR1 LGHNA and CDR2 YSLEER. The CDR3 contains 16 residues. Between the trimmed V and J ends, which lost 2 bases and 0 bases, there was a span of 11 bases.

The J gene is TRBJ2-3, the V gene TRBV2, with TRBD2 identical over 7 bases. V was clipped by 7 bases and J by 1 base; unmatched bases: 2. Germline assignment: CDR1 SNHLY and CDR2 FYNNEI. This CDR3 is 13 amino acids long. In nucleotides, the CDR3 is TGTGCCAGCATTACTAGCGGCACAGATACGCAGTATTTT. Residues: CASITSGTDTQYF.

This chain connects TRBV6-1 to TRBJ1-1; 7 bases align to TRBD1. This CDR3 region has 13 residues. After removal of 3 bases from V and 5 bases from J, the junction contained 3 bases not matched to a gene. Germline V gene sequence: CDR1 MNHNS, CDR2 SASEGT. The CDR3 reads CASSETGKTEAFF. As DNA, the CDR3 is TGTGCCAGCAGTGAGACAGGGAAGACTGAAGCTTTCTTT.

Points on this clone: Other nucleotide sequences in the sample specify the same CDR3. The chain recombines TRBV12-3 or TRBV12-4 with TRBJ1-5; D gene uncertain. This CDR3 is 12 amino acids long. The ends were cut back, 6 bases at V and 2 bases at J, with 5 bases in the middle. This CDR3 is CASSRGNQPQHF. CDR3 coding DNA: TGTGCCAGCAGCCGGGGCAATCAGCCCCAGCATTTT.

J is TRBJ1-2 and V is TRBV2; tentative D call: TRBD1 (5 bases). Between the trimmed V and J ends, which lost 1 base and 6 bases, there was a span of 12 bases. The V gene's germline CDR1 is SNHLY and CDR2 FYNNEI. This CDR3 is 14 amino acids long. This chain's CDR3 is CASSEDAGWDGYTF. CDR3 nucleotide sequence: TGTGCCAGCAGTGAAGATGCAGGGTGGGATGGCTACACCTTC.

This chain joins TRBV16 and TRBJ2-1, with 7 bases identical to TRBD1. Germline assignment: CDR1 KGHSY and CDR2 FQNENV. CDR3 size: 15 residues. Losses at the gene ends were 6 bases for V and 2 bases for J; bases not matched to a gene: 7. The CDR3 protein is CASRPTGVAYNEQFF. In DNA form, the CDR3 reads TGTGCCAGCAGACCAACAGGGGTAGCCTACAATGAGCAGTTCTTC.

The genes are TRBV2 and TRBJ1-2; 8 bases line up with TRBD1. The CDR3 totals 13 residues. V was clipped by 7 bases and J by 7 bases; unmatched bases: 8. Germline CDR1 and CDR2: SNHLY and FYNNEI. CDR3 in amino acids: CASTEDRDFGYTF. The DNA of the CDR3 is TGTGCCAGCACTGAGGACAGGGATTTTGGCTACACCTTC.

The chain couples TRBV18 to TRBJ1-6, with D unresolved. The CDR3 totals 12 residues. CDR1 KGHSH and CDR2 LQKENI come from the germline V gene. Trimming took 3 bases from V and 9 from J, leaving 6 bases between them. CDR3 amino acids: CASSPGGSPLHF. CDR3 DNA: TGTGCCAGCTCACCCGGAGGTTCACCCCTCCACTTT.

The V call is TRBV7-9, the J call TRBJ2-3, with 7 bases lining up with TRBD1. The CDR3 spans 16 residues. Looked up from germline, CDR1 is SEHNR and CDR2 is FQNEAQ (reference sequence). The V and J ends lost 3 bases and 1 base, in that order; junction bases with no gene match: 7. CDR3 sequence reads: CASSFVTGTRTDTQYF. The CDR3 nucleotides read TGTGCCAGCAGCTTTGTGACAGGGACCCGCACAGATACGCAGTATTTT.

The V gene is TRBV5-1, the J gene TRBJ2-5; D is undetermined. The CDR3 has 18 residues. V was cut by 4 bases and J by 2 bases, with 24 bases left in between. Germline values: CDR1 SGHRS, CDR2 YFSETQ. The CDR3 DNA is TGCGCCAGCAGCCCATCAATAGGATCGGGTTTAGGACAAGAGACCCAGTACTTC. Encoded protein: CASSPSIGSGLGQETQYF.

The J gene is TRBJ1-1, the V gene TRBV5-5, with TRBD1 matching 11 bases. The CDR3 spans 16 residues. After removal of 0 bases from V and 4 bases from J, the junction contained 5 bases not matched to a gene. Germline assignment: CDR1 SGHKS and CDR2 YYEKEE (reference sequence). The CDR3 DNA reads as TGTGCCAGCAGCTTGGCCGGACAGGGGGCGGTCACTGAAGCTTTCTTT. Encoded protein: CASSLAGQGAVTEAFF. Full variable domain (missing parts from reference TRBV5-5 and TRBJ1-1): DAGVTQSPTHLIKTRGQQVTLRCSPISGHKSVSWYQQVLGQGPQFIFQYYEKEERGRGNFPDRFSARQFPNYSSELNVNALLLGDSALYLCASSLAGQGAVTEAFFGQGTRLTVV.

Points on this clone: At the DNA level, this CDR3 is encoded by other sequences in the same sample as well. The CDR3 is CASTPDRGTEAFF. CDR3 bases: TGTGCCAGCACCCCGGACAGGGGGACTGAAGCTTTCTTT. The chain employs TRBV2 and TRBJ1-1; 10 bases are a match to TRBD1. The CDR3 length is 13 residues. Germline-derived CDR1 and CDR2 are SNHLY and FYNNEI. The V segment lost 7 bases and the J segment 5 bases; nucleotides outside the gene matches: 4.

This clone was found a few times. The CDR3 coding sequence is TGTGCCAGCAGCCCCCCGCTTCGCGGCAACATTCAGTACTTC. This codes for CASSPPLRGNIQYF. This rearrangement joins TRBV28 to TRBJ2-4; no clear D gene. The CDR3 is 14 residues long. Trimming shortened V by 6 bases and J by 7 bases, and 16 bases separated the two germline ends. Per the germline V gene, CDR1 is MDHEN and CDR2 is SYDVKM.

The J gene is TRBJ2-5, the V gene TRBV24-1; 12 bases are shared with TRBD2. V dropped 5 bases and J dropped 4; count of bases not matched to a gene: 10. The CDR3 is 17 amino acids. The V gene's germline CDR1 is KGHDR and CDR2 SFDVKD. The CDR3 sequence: CATSATSGSYWGETQYF. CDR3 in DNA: TGTGCCACCAGTGCGACTAGCGGGAGCTATTGGGGAGAGACCCAGTACTTC.

The CDR3 sequence is CASSFIQRNTGELFF. DNA of the CDR3: TGTGCCAGCAGCTTTATACAGAGGAACACCGGGGAGCTGTTTTTT. V usage is TRBV5-8 and J usage is TRBJ2-2; no firm D call. The germline V and J ends were trimmed by 2 bases and 1 base, with 9 bases remaining between them. The CDR3 consists of 15 residues. The germline CDR1 and CDR2 sequences are SGHTS and YDEGEE.